These 32 T cell receptor beta chains originate from one sample sequenced in a study of cytomegalovirus exposure and HLA in healthy donors. The PCR employed 60 Vbeta primers together with 13 Jbeta primers. Measured with immunoSEQ multiplex PCR; TCRdb has only the in-frame clones, and not every one. In the table there are 140,000 to 150,000 clones, 75% to 90% of which are singletons. Sequencing was performed on PBMCs. The receptors were sampled from a man in his forties in good health and CMV-seronegative.

V gene TRBV5-1 combines with J gene TRBJ2-3; 11 bases are a match to TRBD1. Trimming at V came to 4 bases and at J to 2 bases, leaving 3 bases not matched to a gene. CDR3 size: 15 residues. CDR1 SGHRS and CDR2 YFSETQ come from the germline V gene. The CDR3 nucleotides read TGCGCCAGCAGCAGGACAGGGGGCCCCACAGATACGCAGTATTTT. This sequence encodes CASSRTGGPTDTQYF. Full variable domain (rest looked up from reference TRBV5-1 and TRBJ2-3): KAGVTQTPRYLIKTRGQQVTLSCSPISGHRSVSWYQQTPGQGLQFLFEYFSETQRNKGNFPGRFSGRQFSNSRSEMNVSTLELGDSALYLCASSRTGGPTDTQYFGPGTRLTVL.

This clone has only a few counts. V and J are TRBV6-6 and TRBJ1-1, with D perhaps TRBD1 (5 bases). The germline CDR1 and CDR2 sequences are MNHNY and SVGAGI (reference sequence). This CDR3 has 13 amino acids. Trimming shortened V by 7 bases and J by 6 bases, and 15 bases separated the two germline ends. The CDR3 reads CASKPGVRAEAFF. The CDR3 DNA sequence: TGTGCCAGCAAGCCGGGGGTTCGGGCTGAAGCTTTCTTT.

The gene calls are TRBV10-3 and TRBJ2-7, with TRBD2 as a possible D gene (6 bases). Germline V gene data show CDR1 as ENHRY and CDR2 as SYGVKD. V was cut by 3 bases and J by 4 bases, with 10 bases left in between. This CDR3 is 13 amino acids long. Written as DNA, the CDR3 is TGTGCCATCAGTGACGACGCGGGATACGAGCAGTACTTC. Protein sequence: CAISDDAGYEQYF.

The chain links TRBV7-8 to TRBJ2-1; TRBD2 matches at 9 bases. Germline V lookup: CDR1 SGHVS, CDR2 FQNEAQ. CDR3 length: 16 residues. Germline trimming cut 1 base from V and 5 bases from J; bases unmatched to any gene: 6. This chain's CDR3 is CASSLGAASGDNEQFF. In DNA form, the CDR3 reads TGTGCCAGCAGCTTAGGGGCGGCTAGCGGGGACAATGAGCAGTTCTTC.

This clone appeared a few times. The chain couples TRBV21-1 to TRBJ2-7; no check of the table's D call, TRBD2, against the DNA was made. TRBV21-1 is a pseudogene locus. This CDR3 spans 17 amino acids. CDR3: CASSNGSANPKSYEQYF. The CDR3 DNA is TGTGCCAGCAGCAACGGGAGCGCAAACCCTAAGTCCTACGAGCAGTACTTC.

The rearrangement joins TRBV6-5 to TRBJ1-6; D ambiguous. There are 13 residues in the CDR3. Germline V gives CDR1 MNHEY, CDR2 SVGAGI. V lost 4 bases, J lost 4 bases, and 5 bases lay in between. CDR3 protein: CASSLRYNSPLHF. CDR3 sequence (DNA): TGTGCCAGCAGTTTACGGTATAATTCACCCCTCCACTTT.

The chain couples TRBV18 to TRBJ2-3; 12 bases line up with TRBD2. This CDR3 region has 19 residues. Germline CDR1 reads KGHSH; CDR2 reads LQKENI. The J segment lost 1 base and the V segment lost 1 base, leaving 9 bases of the junction unmatched. The CDR3 sequence: CASSPRLAGGQDGTDTQYF. The CDR3 coding sequence is TGTGCCAGCTCACCACGTCTAGCGGGGGGGCAAGATGGCACAGATACGCAGTATTTT.

The chain combines TRBV9 with TRBJ2-3; 9 bases agree with TRBD1. This CDR3 has 17 amino acids. The V segment lost 1 base and the J segment 1 base; nucleotides outside the gene matches: 7. Looked up from germline, CDR1 is SGDLS and CDR2 is YYNGEE. The CDR3 here is CASSVRLRTGGTDTQYF. The CDR3 bases are TGTGCCAGCAGCGTAAGGTTGCGGACAGGGGGCACAGATACGCAGTATTTT.

The gene calls are TRBV5-1 and TRBJ1-1; weak D call: TRBD1 (6 bases). Germline V lookup: CDR1 SGHRS, CDR2 YFSETQ. The CDR3 has 15 residues. With 6 bases removed from V and 4 bases from J, the gap between germline ends came to 19 bases. In DNA form, the CDR3 reads TGCGCCAGCACCCCCCGGGTGGACAGTGGCACTGAAGCTTTCTTT. Translating it yields CASTPRVDSGTEAFF.

This clone was seen more than once but under ten times. V usage is TRBV7-2 and J usage is TRBJ2-7; weak D call: TRBD1 (5 bases). Germline CDR1 SGHTA, CDR2 FQGNSA. The CDR3 is 15 residues long. Between the trimmed V and J ends, which lost 4 bases and 3 bases, there was a span of 16 bases. CDR3: CASSSSPQGYYEQYF. DNA for the CDR3: TGTGCCAGCAGCTCCTCCCCGCAGGGATACTACGAGCAGTACTTC.

V is TRBV7-2 and J is TRBJ2-4; 11 bases agree with TRBD1. This CDR3 is 16 amino acids long. Germline V gene sequence: CDR1 SGHTA, CDR2 FQGNSA. The J segment lost 0 bases and the V segment lost 5 bases, leaving 3 bases of the junction unmatched. The CDR3 bases are TGTGCCAGCAGCCACGGGACAGGGGGAGCCAAAAACATTCAGTACTTC. Translating it yields CASSHGTGGAKNIQYF.

The V call is TRBV28, the J call TRBJ1-2, with TRBD1 as a possible D gene (6 bases). The germline V gene encodes CDR1 MDHEN and CDR2 SYDVKM. CDR3 length: 13 residues. Trimming took 6 bases from V and 4 from J, leaving 12 bases between them. The CDR3, as DNA: TGTGCCAGCAGCCGTCAGGGGAGCTATGGCTACACCTTC. This sequence encodes CASSRQGSYGYTF.

The chain couples TRBV5-1 to TRBJ2-7; maybe TRBD2 (6 bases). CDR1 and CDR2 from the germline V gene are SGHRS and YFSETQ. The ends were cut back, 5 bases at V and 3 bases at J, with 18 bases in the middle. CDR3 length: 15 amino acids. CDR3 in amino acids: CASSSGGTYDYEQYF. CDR3 in DNA: TGCGCCAGCAGTTCAGGCGGGACGTACGACTACGAGCAGTACTTC.

This clone was found once. This chain joins TRBV30 and TRBJ1-2; possibly TRBD1 for D (5 bases). Germline CDR1 is GTSNPN and CDR2 is SVGIG (reference sequence). Trimming took off 8 bases at V and 2 bases at J, with 15 bases between the two ends. CDR3 size: 13 residues. CDR3 bases: TGTGCCGTTCGACAGCCAAGCAACTATGGCTACACCTTC. Translating it yields CAVRQPSNYGYTF.

The chain employs TRBV6-1 and TRBJ2-2; 10 bases line up with TRBD1. V was pared by 7 bases and J by 4 bases, with 3 bases of the junction left unmatched. The germline V gene encodes CDR1 MNHNS and CDR2 SASEGT. The CDR3 has 14 amino acids. The CDR3 sequence is CASTRDRGTGELFF. The CDR3 DNA is TGTGCCAGCACCAGGGACAGGGGCACCGGGGAGCTGTTTTTT.

About this clone: The sample contains more than one DNA sequence encoding this CDR3. The genes are TRBV27 and TRBJ1-2; no clear D. Germline loops: CDR1 MNHEY, CDR2 SMNVEV (reference sequence). Trimming removed 2 bases at V and 4 bases at J, with 8 bases between. There are 13 residues in the CDR3. CDR3 coding DNA: TGTGCCAGCAGTTTACGGGGTGGCTATGGCTACACCTTC. The encoded protein is CASSLRGGYGYTF.

V and J are TRBV30 and TRBJ2-7; TRBD2 aligns across 10 bases. CDR3 length equals 16 residues. The junction had 11 bases not matched to a gene; V was cut back by 2 bases and J by 4 bases. Germline-derived CDR1 and CDR2 are GTSNPN and SVGIG (reference sequence). DNA of the CDR3: TGTGCCTGGAGTATAGCGGGGGGTCCCTCGGTATACGAGCAGTACTTC. Encoded protein: CAWSIAGGPSVYEQYF.

V usage is TRBV6-5 and J usage is TRBJ2-3; the match to TRBD1 covers 8 bases. This CDR3 comprises 15 residues. Germline V gene lookup returns CDR1 MNHEY and CDR2 SVGAGI. The junction had 7 bases not matched to a gene; V was cut back by 5 bases and J by 3 bases. The CDR3 DNA reads as TGTGCCAGCAGTCCCGGACAGGGTTCTACAGATACGCAGTATTTT. This gives the protein CASSPGQGSTDTQYF.

The chain couples TRBV14 to TRBJ1-2; D gene unclear. This CDR3 is built from 13 residues. Germline CDR1 and CDR2: SGHDN and FVKESK. With 4 bases removed from V and 7 bases from J, the gap between germline ends came to 13 bases. The CDR3 bases are TGTGCCAGCAGCCCACCGTCGGGGATTGGCTACACCTTC. It translates to CASSPPSGIGYTF. Drawing the rest from reference TRBV14 and TRBJ1-2, the complete variable domain is EAGVTQFPSHSVIEKGQTVTLRCDPISGHDNLYWYRRVMGKEIKFLLHFVKESKQDESGMPNNRFLAERTGGTYSTLKVQPAELEDSGVYFCASSPPSGIGYTFGSGTRLTVV.

The chain recombines TRBV9 with TRBJ2-4; possibly TRBD2 for D (6 bases). Germline CDR1 is SGDLS and CDR2 is YYNGEE. Trimming pared 2 bases from V and 0 bases from J, leaving 9 bases between. This CDR3 contains 15 residues. The CDR3 spells CASSVSGEAKNIQYF. The DNA of the CDR3 is TGTGCCAGCAGCGTTTCGGGGGAAGCCAAAAACATTCAGTACTTC.

J is TRBJ1-1 and V is TRBV19, with D uncertain. Trimming took off 3 bases at V and 2 bases at J, with 10 bases between the two ends. The V gene's germline CDR1 is LNHDA and CDR2 SQIVND (reference sequence). The CDR3 is 14 amino acids. The CDR3 DNA sequence: TGTGCCAGTAGTATCCCAGGACTAAACACTGAAGCTTTCTTT. It encodes CASSIPGLNTEAFF.

This chain links TRBV7-9 with TRBJ1-4; a weak D match, TRBD1 (5 bases). Per germline, CDR1 SEHNR and CDR2 FQNEAQ (reference sequence). The CDR3 extends over 15 amino acids. Trimming removed 5 bases from V and 1 base from J, with 11 bases in between. This chain's CDR3 is CASSPVRGTNEKLFF. The CDR3 nucleotides are TGTGCCAGCAGCCCCGTAAGGGGAACTAATGAAAAACTGTTTTTT.

The chain combines TRBV6-5 with TRBJ2-5; D call uncertain. The CDR3 is 15 amino acids. V shed 0 bases and J shed 3 bases, with 11 bases lying between them. CDR1 is MNHEY and CDR2 is SVGAGI in the germline V gene. The CDR3 loop is CASSYSIGSKETQYF. The CDR3 DNA follows: TGTGCCAGCAGTTACTCTATCGGTTCCAAAGAGACCCAGTACTTC.

CDR3 loop: CASSLGGSGGDEQFF. The CDR3, as DNA: TGTGCCAGCAGCTTAGGAGGTAGCGGGGGCGATGAGCAGTTCTTC. The V and J genes are TRBV7-9 and TRBJ2-1; 9 positions agree with TRBD2. This CDR3 has 15 amino acids. Trimming at V came to 1 base and at J to 8 bases, leaving 6 bases not matched to a gene. Germline CDR1 SEHNR, CDR2 FQNEAQ (reference sequence).

V is TRBV7-9 and J is TRBJ2-5, with 10 bases fitting TRBD2. The germline V gene has CDR1 SEHNR and CDR2 FQNEAQ (reference sequence). V was pared by 5 bases and J by 4 bases, with 10 bases of the junction left unmatched. The CDR3 covers 16 residues. This chain's CDR3 is CASSPHSGGASETQYF. The CDR3 DNA reads as TGTGCCAGCAGCCCTCACAGCGGGGGGGCCTCAGAGACCCAGTACTTC.

The J gene is TRBJ1-5, the V gene TRBV7-8; TRBD1 agrees at 8 bases. The ends lost 4 bases at V and 2 bases at J; junction bases unmatched: 4. The CDR3 totals 15 residues. CDR1 is SGHVS, CDR2 FQNEAQ, per germline. Here the CDR3 reads CASSYKTGGNQPQHF. CDR3 nucleotides: TGTGCCAGCAGCTACAAGACAGGGGGCAATCAGCCCCAGCATTTT.

The gene calls are TRBV2 and TRBJ2-4; tentative D call: TRBD1 (5 bases). There are 13 residues in the CDR3. Trimming removed 4 bases from V and 7 bases from J, with 11 bases in between. Germline-derived CDR1 and CDR2 are SNHLY and FYNNEI. The CDR3 here is CASSVGHQNIQYF. In DNA, the CDR3 is TGTGCCAGCAGTGTAGGACACCAGAACATTCAGTACTTC. The full variable domain, its missing parts supplied by reference TRBV2 and TRBJ2-4, is EPEVTQTPSHQVTQMGQEVILRCVPISNHLYFYWYRQILGQKVEFLVSFYNNEISEKSEIFDDQFSVERPDGSNFTLKIRSTKLEDSAMYFCASSVGHQNIQYFGAGTRLSVL.

The chain employs TRBV10-3 and TRBJ1-6, with a weak D call TRBD1 (6 bases). In germline, CDR1 is ENHRY, CDR2 SYGVKD. The CDR3 is 12 residues long. V lost 9 bases to trimming and J lost 9 bases, with 12 bases between them. The CDR3 loop is CAIVQGGSPLHF. The CDR3 DNA reads TGTGCCATTGTACAGGGTGGTTCACCCCTCCACTTT.

The chain links TRBV27 to TRBJ2-7; 7 bases match TRBD1. The CDR3 consists of 18 residues. Per germline, CDR1 MNHEY and CDR2 SMNVEV (reference sequence). V lost 4 bases to trimming and J lost 5 bases; unmatched junction nucleotides: 20. The CDR3: CASSSQVRSAGQGDEQYF. CDR3 coding DNA: TGTGCCAGCAGTTCGCAAGTGAGGTCGGCTGGGCAGGGGGACGAGCAGTACTTC.

V usage is TRBV7-9 and J usage is TRBJ1-5, with TRBD1 as a possible D gene (5 bases). CDR1 is SEHNR, CDR2 FQNEAQ, per germline (reference sequence). The CDR3 loop spans 14 amino acids. V was shortened by 4 bases and J by 0 bases, with 7 bases between the two germline ends. The CDR3 spells CASSSQVSNQPQHF. The CDR3 coding sequence is TGTGCCAGCAGCTCACAGGTTAGCAATCAGCCCCAGCATTTT.

CDR3 in amino acids: CASSSDRGNTGELFF. The CDR3 bases are TGTGCCAGCTCATCGGACAGGGGGAACACCGGGGAGCTGTTTTTT. The chain recombines TRBV18 with TRBJ2-2; 9 bases are shared with TRBD1. The CDR3 runs to 15 residues. The germline V gene encodes CDR1 KGHSH and CDR2 LQKENI. Trimming removed 5 bases from V and 1 base from J; junction bases left unmatched: 2.

This rearrangement joins TRBV4-1 to TRBJ1-2, with 9 bases matching TRBD1. Per the germline V gene, CDR1 is MGHRA and CDR2 is YSYEKL. J lost 8 bases, V lost 2 bases, and 6 bases had no gene match. The CDR3 runs 14 residues. The CDR3 region is CASSQRGTGTGYTF. CDR3 DNA sequence: TGCGCCAGCAGCCAAAGAGGGACAGGGACCGGCTACACCTTC.